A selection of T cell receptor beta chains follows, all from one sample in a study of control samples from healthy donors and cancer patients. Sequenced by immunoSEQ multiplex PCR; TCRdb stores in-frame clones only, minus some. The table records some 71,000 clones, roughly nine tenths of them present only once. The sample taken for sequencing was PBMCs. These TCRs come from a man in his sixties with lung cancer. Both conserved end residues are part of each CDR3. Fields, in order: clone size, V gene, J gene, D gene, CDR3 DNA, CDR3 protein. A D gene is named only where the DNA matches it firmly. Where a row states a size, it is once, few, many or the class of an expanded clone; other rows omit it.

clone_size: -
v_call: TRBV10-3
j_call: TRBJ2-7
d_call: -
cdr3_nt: TGTGCCATCGGGCCATCCTACGAGCAGTACTTC
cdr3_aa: CAIGPSYEQYF

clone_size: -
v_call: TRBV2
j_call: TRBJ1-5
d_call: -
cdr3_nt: TGTGCCAGCAGTGCCGGCAGCATCAATCAGCCCCAGCATTTT
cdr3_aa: CASSAGSINQPQHF

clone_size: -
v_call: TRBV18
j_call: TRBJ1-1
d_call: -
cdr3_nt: TGTGCCAGCTCACCATACAATCTCGACACTGAAGCTTTCTTT
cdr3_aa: CASSPYNLDTEAFF

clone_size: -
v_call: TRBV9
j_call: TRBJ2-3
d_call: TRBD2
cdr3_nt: TGTGCCAGCAGCCTCCGGACTAGCGGGGCCGTTTTGGATACGCAGTATTTT
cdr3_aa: CASSLRTSGAVLDTQYF

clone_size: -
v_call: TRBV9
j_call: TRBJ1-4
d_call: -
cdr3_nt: TGTGCCAGCAGCGTAGGCAGGGAGACCTTCCTTGAAAAACTGTTTTTT
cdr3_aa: CASSVGRETFLEKLFF

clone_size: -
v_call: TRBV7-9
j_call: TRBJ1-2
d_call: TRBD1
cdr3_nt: TGTGCCAGCAGCTTAGGGGCGCAGGGGGGCTATGGCTACACCTTC
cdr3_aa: CASSLGAQGGYGYTF

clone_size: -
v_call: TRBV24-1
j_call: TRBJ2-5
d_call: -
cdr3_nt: TGTGCCACCAGTGATTTCGCCCAGGGTCAAGAGACCCAGTACTTC
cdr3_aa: CATSDFAQGQETQYF

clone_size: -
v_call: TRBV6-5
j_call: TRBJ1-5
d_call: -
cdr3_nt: TGTGCCAGCAGTTACTCCGGGGGGAATCAGCCCCAGCATTTT
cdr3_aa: CASSYSGGNQPQHF

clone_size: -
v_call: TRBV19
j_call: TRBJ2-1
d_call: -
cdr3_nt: TGTGCCAGTAGTTCCCAGGACAGCGTGACCTACAATGAGCAGTTCTTC
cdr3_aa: CASSSQDSVTYNEQFF

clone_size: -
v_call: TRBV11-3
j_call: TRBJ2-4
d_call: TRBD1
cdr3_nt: TGTGCCAGCAGCTTTGACAGGGGGCCGCCCCTGGACATTCAGTACTTC
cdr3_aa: CASSFDRGPPLDIQYF

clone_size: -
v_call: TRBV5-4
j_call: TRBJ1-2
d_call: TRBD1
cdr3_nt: TGTGCCAGCAGCTTATTACAGGGGACGGGAGGCTACACCTTC
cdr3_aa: CASSLLQGTGGYTF

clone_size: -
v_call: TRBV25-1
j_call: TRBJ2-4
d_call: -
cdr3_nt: TGTGCCAGCAGTGGAAGGGGAGAAATTCAGTACTTC
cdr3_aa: CASSGRGEIQYF

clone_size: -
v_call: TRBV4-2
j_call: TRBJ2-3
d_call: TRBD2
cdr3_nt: TGTGCCAGCAGCCAAGATCTCCTAGCGGAAATTACAGATACGCAGTATTTT
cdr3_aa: CASSQDLLAEITDTQYF

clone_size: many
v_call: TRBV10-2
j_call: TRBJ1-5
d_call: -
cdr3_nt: TGCGCCAGCAGTGAGTCCGGGGGAACGAATCAGCCCCAGCATTTT
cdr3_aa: CASSESGGTNQPQHF

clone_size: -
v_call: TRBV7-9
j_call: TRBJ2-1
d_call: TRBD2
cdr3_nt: TGTGCCAGCAGCCGCGGCGGGAGCGATGAGCAGTTCTTC
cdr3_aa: CASSRGGSDEQFF

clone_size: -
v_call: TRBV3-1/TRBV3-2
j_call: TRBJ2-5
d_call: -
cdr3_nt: TGTGCCAGCAGCCAAGATGCCAGGTGGGGGACCCAGTACTTC
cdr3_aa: CASSQDARWGTQYF

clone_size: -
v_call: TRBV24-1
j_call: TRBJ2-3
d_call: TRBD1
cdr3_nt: TGTGCCACCAGTGAACAGGGGGCGTTTGAGTATTTT
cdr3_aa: CATSEQGAFEYF

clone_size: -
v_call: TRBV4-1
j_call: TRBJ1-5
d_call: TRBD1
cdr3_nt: TGCGCCAGCAAAGAAACAGGGGCCCCCAATCAGCCCCAGCATTTT
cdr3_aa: CASKETGAPNQPQHF

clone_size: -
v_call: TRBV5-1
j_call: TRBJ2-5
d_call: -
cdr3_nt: TGCGCCAGCAGCTCTGGACAGGCGGGGGGCCAAGAGACCCAGTACTTC
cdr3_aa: CASSSGQAGGQETQYF

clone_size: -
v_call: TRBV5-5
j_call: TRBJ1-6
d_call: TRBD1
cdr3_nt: TGTGCCAGCAGCGGGGACAGGGCACCCCTCCACTTT
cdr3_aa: CASSGDRAPLHF

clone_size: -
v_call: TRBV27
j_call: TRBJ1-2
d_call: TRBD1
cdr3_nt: TGTGCCAGCAGTCCCCGACAGGGGAATGGCTACACCTTC
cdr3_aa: CASSPRQGNGYTF

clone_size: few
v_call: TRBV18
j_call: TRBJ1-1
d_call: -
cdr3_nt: TGTGCCACCTCTGAGGGGGTAGGAATGAACACTGAAGCTTTCTTT
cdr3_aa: CATSEGVGMNTEAFF

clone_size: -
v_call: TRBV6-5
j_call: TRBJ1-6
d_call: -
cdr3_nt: TGTGCCAGCAGTCAGGAATCAGGGTTTATTTCACCCCTCCACTTT
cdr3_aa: CASSQESGFISPLHF

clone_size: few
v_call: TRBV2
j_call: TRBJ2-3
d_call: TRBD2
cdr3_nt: TGTGCCAGCATCCGTTTAGGACTAGCTCTTAGTGATACGCAGTATTTT
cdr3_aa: CASIRLGLALSDTQYF

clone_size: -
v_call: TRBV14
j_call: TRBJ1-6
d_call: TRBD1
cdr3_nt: TGTGCCAGCAGCTACATATCAGGGGGAAGGGATTCACCCCTCCACTTT
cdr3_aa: CASSYISGGRDSPLHF

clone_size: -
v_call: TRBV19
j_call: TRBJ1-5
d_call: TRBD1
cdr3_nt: TGTGCCAGTAGCCGCGGGGGACAGAACAATCAGCCCCAGCATTTT
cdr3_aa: CASSRGGQNNQPQHF

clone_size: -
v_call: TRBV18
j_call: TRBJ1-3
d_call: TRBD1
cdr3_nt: TGTGCCAGCTCACCGGCAGACAGGGGTCCCTACTCTGGAAACACCATATATTTT
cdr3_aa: CASSPADRGPYSGNTIYF

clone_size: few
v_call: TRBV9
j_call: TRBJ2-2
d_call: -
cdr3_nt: TGTGCCAGCAGCCTAGGGGGCGGGGAGCTGTTTTTT
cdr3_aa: CASSLGGGELFF

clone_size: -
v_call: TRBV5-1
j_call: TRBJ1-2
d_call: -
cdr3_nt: TGCGCCAGCAGCTCCTCTCAGGGGAGGGATGGCTACACCTTC
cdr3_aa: CASSSSQGRDGYTF

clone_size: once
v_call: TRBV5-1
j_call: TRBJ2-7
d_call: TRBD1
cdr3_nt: TGCGCCAGCAGCTTGGGTAGGACAGGGGGCTACGAGCAGTACTTC
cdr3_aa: CASSLGRTGGYEQYF